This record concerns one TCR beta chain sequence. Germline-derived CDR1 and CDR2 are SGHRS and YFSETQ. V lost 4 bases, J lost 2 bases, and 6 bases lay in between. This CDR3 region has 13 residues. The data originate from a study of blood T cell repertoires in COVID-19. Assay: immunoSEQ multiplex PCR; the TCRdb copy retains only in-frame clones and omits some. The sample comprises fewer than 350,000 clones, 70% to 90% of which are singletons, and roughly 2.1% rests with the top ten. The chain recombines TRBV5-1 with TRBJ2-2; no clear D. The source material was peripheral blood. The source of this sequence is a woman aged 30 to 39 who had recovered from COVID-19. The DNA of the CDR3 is TGCGCCAGCAGCCTCGGTAACACCGGGGAGCTGTTTTTT. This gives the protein CASSLGNTGELFF.